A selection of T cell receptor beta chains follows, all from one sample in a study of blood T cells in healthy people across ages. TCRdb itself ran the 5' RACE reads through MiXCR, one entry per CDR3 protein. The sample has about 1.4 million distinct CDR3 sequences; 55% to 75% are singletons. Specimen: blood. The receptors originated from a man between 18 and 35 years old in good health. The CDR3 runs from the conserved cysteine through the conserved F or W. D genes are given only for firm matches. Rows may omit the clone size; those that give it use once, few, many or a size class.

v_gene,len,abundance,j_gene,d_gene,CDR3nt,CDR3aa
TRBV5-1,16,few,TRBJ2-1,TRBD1,TGCGCCAGCAGCGCTAGTCCGGGACAGCTGAACAATGAGCAGTTCTTC,CASSASPGQLNNEQFF
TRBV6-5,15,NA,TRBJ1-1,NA,TGTGCCAGCAGTTACTCTCGACAGCTCGGGACTGAAGCTTTCTTT,CASSYSRQLGTEAFF
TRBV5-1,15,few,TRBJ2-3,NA,TGCGCCAGCAAGCGGAAGGAATCTAGCACAGATACGCAGTATTTT,CASKRKESSTDTQYF
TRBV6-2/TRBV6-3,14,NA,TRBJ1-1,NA,TGTGCCAGCAGTTACCGGGAGGGGAACACTGAAGCTTTCTTT,CASSYREGNTEAFF
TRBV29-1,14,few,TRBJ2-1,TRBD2,TGCAGCGTTGTCGGGGGAGGGGCCAGCAATGAGCAGTTCTTC,CSVVGGGASNEQFF
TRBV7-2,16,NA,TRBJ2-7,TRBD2,TGTGCCAGCAGCTCCTGGACTAGCGGGAGGTCTTACGAGCAGTACTTC,CASSSWTSGRSYEQYF
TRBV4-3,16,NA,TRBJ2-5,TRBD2,TGCGCCAGCAGCCAAGGAGGCATCAGCTTGGGAGGGGAGCAGTACTTC,CASSQGGISLGGEQYF
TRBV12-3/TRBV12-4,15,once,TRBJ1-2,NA,TGTGCCAGCAGTTTGGGGCAAGCGGTGGGCGATGGCTACACCTTC,CASSLGQAVGDGYTF
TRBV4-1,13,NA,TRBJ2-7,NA,TGCGCCAGCAGCATTCCCCACGGGTACGAGCAGTACTTC,CASSIPHGYEQYF
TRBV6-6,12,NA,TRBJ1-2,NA,TGTGCCAGCAGTAGGGAAGGGGCTGGCTACACCTTC,CASSREGAGYTF
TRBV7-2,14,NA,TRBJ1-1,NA,TGTGCCAGCAGCCACCCCCGGGTGAGTTACGAAGCTTTCTTT,CASSHPRVSYEAFF
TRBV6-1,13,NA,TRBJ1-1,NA,TGTGCCAGTACAGGGACCCCGTCCACTGAAGCTTTCTTT,CASTGTPSTEAFF
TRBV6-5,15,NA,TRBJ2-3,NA,TGTGCCAGCAGTTGGAGCAGGACCGGCACAGATACGCAGTATTTT,CASSWSRTGTDTQYF
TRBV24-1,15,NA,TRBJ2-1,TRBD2,TGTGCCACCAGCATCAGCGGGAGCAATTTCAATGAGCAGTTCTTC,CATSISGSNFNEQFF
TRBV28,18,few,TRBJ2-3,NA,TGTGCCAGCAGTTTATTGGTCCCGGGGGCAGGAACAAGAGATACGCAGTATTTT,CASSLLVPGAGTRDTQYF
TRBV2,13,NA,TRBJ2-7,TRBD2,TGTGCCGGGACTAGCGGGAGCTCCTACGAGCAGTACTTC,CAGTSGSSYEQYF
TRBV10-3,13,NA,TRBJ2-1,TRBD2,TGTGCCATCAACGGGGGGGCCTACAATGAGCAGTTCTTC,CAINGGAYNEQFF
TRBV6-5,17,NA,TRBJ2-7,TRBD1,TGTGCCAGCAGTTCTCCCGGGACAGGGGCGATAACCTACGAGCAGTACTTC,CASSSPGTGAITYEQYF
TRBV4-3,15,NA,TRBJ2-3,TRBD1,TGCGCCAGCAGCCAAGGGACAGGGCCCGCAGATACGCAGTATTTT,CASSQGTGPADTQYF
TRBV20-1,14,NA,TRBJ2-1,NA,TGCAGTGCCGCGCTGGAAGGCAGACTCAATGAGCAGTTCTTC,CSAALEGRLNEQFF
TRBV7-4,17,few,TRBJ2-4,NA,TGTGCCAGCAGCTCCGAGCGACAGACCCTAGCCAAAAACATTCAGTACTTC,CASSSERQTLAKNIQYF
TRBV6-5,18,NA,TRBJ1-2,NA,TGTGCCAGCAGTTACTCATCTCCTCGGAGCAGTGGATTCTATGGCTACACCTTC,CASSYSSPRSSGFYGYTF
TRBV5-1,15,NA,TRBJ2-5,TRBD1,TGCGCCAGCAGCCTACAGGGGAACCCCAAAGAGACCCAGTACTTC,CASSLQGNPKETQYF
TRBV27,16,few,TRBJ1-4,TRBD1,TGTGCCAGCAGTTTACGACAGGGGGCGGTTAATGAAAAACTGTTTTTT,CASSLRQGAVNEKLFF
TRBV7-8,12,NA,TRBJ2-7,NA,TGTGCCAGCAGCCCCCAAGTTGGCGAGCAGTACTTC,CASSPQVGEQYF
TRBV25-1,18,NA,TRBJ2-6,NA,TGTGCCAGCAGTGATTGGTCCCGGAAGGGCTCTGGGGCCAACGTCCTGACTTTC,CASSDWSRKGSGANVLTF
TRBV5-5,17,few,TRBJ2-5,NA,TGTGCCAGCAGCTTGCGTAGCGCGACGATCCCGGAGGAGACCCAGTACTTC,CASSLRSATIPEETQYF
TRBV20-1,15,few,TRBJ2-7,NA,TGCAGTGCCCAGTCTGACACCTTCAGCTCCTACGAGCAGTACTTC,CSAQSDTFSSYEQYF
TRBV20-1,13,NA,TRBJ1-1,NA,TGCAGTGCTAGCGAGGGGGGGAACACTGAAGCTTTCTTT,CSASEGGNTEAFF